Sequencing of this T cell receptor (beta chain) was carried out in a study of cytomegalovirus exposure and HLA in healthy donors. The study's findings and limits: The authors later found TCR association rates varying by HLA locus, with DRB1 most and HLA-C fewest. When a later analysis compared HLA-associated TCR beta chains with equally common others, the HLA-associated chains turned out to be more clonally expanded and to have lower generation probabilities. The listing of some 170 TCR beta chains classed them as cytomegalovirus-associated. For TCR beta chains, V- and J-gene trimming was later linked to a missense DCLRE1C variant.

The PCR employed 60 Vbeta primers together with 13 Jbeta primers. The table came from immunoSEQ multiplex PCR; TCRdb's copy has only in-frame clones and leaves some out. This sample has approximately 100,000 clones, with approximately 80% found just once. A few counts support this clone. Its antigen is not identified. Germline V gene data show CDR1 as SGHDT and CDR2 as YYEEEE. J gave up 4 bases and V 4 bases, and 10 bases lay outside the gene matches. The CDR3 consists of 15 residues. The material sequenced was PBMCs. This chain uses TRBV5-6 with TRBJ1-1, with 7 nucleotides matching TRBD1. The receptor was derived from a female donor in good health and CMV-seropositive. The chain's CDR3 is CASSPKTGTGTEAFF. In nucleotides, the CDR3 is TGTGCCAGCAGCCCTAAGACAGGGACTGGCACTGAAGCTTTCTTT.